These 2 T cell receptor beta chains originate from one sample sequenced in a study of T cell responses to AZD1222 COVID-19 vaccine. This table comes from immunoSEQ multiplex PCR, and its TCRdb copy is limited to in-frame clones, with some not included. The sample includes some 140,000 clones, 70% to 90% seen only once; the top ten take 5.5% to 6%. The source material was peripheral blood, sampled on day 0 of MenACWY control vaccination. These receptors were taken from an adult in good health.

The chain combines TRBV6-5 with TRBJ1-4; D possibly corresponds to TRBD1 (5 bases). The germline V gene encodes CDR1 MNHEY and CDR2 SVGAGI. The CDR3 loop spans 14 amino acids. The germline V and J ends were trimmed by 2 bases and 14 bases, with 18 bases remaining between them. The CDR3 protein is CASSYRQGPLSLFF. Here the CDR3 DNA reads TGTGCCAGCAGTTACCGGCAGGGACCGTTGTCGCTGTTTTTT.

The chain uses TRBV24-1 and TRBJ1-6, with TRBD1 matching 7 bases. V dropped 9 bases and J dropped 10; count of bases not matched to a gene: 11. The CDR3 totals 14 residues. From germline, CDR1 is KGHDR and CDR2 SFDVKD. Here the CDR3 reads CATSTGVSGSPLHF. The CDR3, as DNA: TGTGCCACCTCCACAGGGGTTTCGGGATCACCCCTCCACTTT.